One and the same sample provided the 12 T cell receptor beta chains below, sequenced in a study of blood T cell repertoires in COVID-19. Clones were sequenced by immunoSEQ multiplex PCR, and TCRdb holds only the in-frame ones, with some missing. The data show about 170,000 clones, roughly 80% seen once. The sample was peripheral blood. All receptors come from a middle-aged woman with COVID-19, enrolled during active disease.

V and J are TRBV5-8 and TRBJ1-1; 11 positions agree with TRBD1. This CDR3 is built from 15 residues. The V segment lost 6 bases and the J segment 0 bases; nucleotides outside the gene matches: 4. Germline V gene lookup returns CDR1 SGHTS and CDR2 YDEGEE. The CDR3 bases are TGTGCCAGCACACGGACAGGGGGCTTGAACACTGAAGCTTTCTTT. It yields the protein CASTRTGGLNTEAFF.

The rearrangement joins TRBV19 to TRBJ1-4; 9 bases are shared with TRBD1. The CDR3 contains 14 residues. J was trimmed by 6 bases and V by 5 bases; bases with no gene match: 4. CDR1 LNHDA and CDR2 SQIVND come from the germline V gene (reference sequence). CDR3 sequence: CASSAGTGYEKLFF. DNA for the CDR3: TGTGCCAGTAGTGCCGGGACAGGGTATGAAAAACTGTTTTTT.

J is TRBJ2-3 and V is TRBV12-2; the table calls TRBD2, which could not be checked here. TRBV12-2 is recorded as a pseudogene. The CDR3 extends over 17 amino acids. CDR3 amino acids: CASRHRGRGGFADTQYF. CDR3 bases: TGTGCAAGTCGCCATCGGGGGAGAGGCGGTTTCGCAGATACGCAGTATTTT.

The J gene is TRBJ1-4, the V gene TRBV6-5, with 8 bases identical to TRBD1. V shed 2 bases, J shed 14 bases, and the junction held 7 bases outside the gene matches. The CDR3 runs to 13 residues. Germline V CDR1 and CDR2: MNHEY, SVGAGI. For the CDR3, the DNA is TGTGCCAGCAGTTACGGGACAGGTACCACCCTGTTTTTT. Protein: CASSYGTGTTLFF.

The rearrangement links TRBV7-9 to TRBJ1-3; TRBD1 matches 7 bases. CDR1 is SEHNR, CDR2 FQNEAQ, per germline (reference sequence). V was pared by 5 bases and J by 2 bases, with 12 bases of the junction left unmatched. The CDR3 is 17 residues long. CDR3 region: CASSPKDRDSPGNTIYF. For the CDR3, the DNA is TGTGCCAGCAGCCCGAAAGACAGGGATTCTCCTGGAAACACCATATATTTT.

The CDR3 here is CASSRLGLAVETQYF. The DNA for the CDR3 is TGTGCCAGCAGCCGTCTAGGACTAGCCGTGGAGACCCAGTACTTC. The rearrangement links TRBV9 to TRBJ2-5; 8 positions match TRBD2. The CDR3 has 15 residues. Per the germline V gene, CDR1 is SGDLS and CDR2 is YYNGEE. V gave up 4 bases and J gave up 5 bases; unmatched junction bases: 10.

The chain has TRBV7-9 and TRBJ1-1, with 7 positions matching TRBD1. CDR3 length equals 13 residues. V was clipped by 5 bases and J by 7 bases; unmatched bases: 7. Germline CDR1 is SEHNR and CDR2 is FQNEAQ (reference sequence). The CDR3 sequence: CASSKGQLREAFF. The CDR3 DNA reads as TGTGCCAGCAGCAAGGGACAGCTTCGTGAAGCTTTCTTT.

The chain couples TRBV7-8 to TRBJ1-6, with D possibly matching TRBD1 (5 bases). V was trimmed by 2 bases and J by 14 bases, leaving 13 bases between them. This CDR3 region has 13 residues. CDR1 is SGHVS and CDR2 is FQNEAQ in the germline V gene. This chain's CDR3 is CASSLQGPTTLHF. In DNA, the CDR3 is TGTGCCAGCAGCTTACAGGGTCCCACGACCCTCCACTTT.

The chain joins TRBV7-9 to TRBJ2-7; 8 bases are shared with TRBD1. The CDR3 length is 12 residues. Germline assignment: CDR1 SEHNR and CDR2 FQNEAQ (reference sequence). Trimming at V came to 5 bases and at J to 6 bases, leaving 3 bases not matched to a gene. CDR3 protein: CASSRTGSEQYF. The CDR3 DNA follows: TGTGCCAGCAGCCGGACAGGGAGCGAGCAGTACTTC.

This sequence joins TRBV19 and TRBJ1-1; D not certain. Trimming stripped 6 bases from V and 3 bases from J, with 5 bases between. This CDR3 region has 11 residues. Germline-derived CDR1 and CDR2 are LNHDA and SQIVND (reference sequence). The chain's CDR3 is CASRQYTEAFF. In nucleotides, the CDR3 is TGTGCCAGTAGACAGTACACTGAAGCTTTCTTT.

This chain joins TRBV10-3 and TRBJ1-5, with a tentative D call TRBD1 (6 bases). CDR1 is ENHRY and CDR2 is SYGVKD in the germline V gene. This CDR3 comprises 14 residues. The V and J ends lost 10 bases and 3 bases respectively, with 16 bases between them. The CDR3 coding sequence is TGTGCCAGCGATCCACAGGGATCCAATCAGCCCCAGCATTTT. Translating it yields CASDPQGSNQPQHF.

This chain connects TRBV10-1 to TRBJ2-1; 9 bases agree with TRBD2. Germline CDR1 and CDR2: WNHNN and SYGVQD (reference sequence). The V and J ends lost 0 bases and 0 bases, in that order; junction bases with no gene match: 3. The CDR3 length is 17 residues. CDR3 protein: CASSESSSGSSYNEQFF. The CDR3, as DNA: TGCGCCAGCAGTGAGTCGAGTAGCGGGAGCTCCTACAATGAGCAGTTCTTC.